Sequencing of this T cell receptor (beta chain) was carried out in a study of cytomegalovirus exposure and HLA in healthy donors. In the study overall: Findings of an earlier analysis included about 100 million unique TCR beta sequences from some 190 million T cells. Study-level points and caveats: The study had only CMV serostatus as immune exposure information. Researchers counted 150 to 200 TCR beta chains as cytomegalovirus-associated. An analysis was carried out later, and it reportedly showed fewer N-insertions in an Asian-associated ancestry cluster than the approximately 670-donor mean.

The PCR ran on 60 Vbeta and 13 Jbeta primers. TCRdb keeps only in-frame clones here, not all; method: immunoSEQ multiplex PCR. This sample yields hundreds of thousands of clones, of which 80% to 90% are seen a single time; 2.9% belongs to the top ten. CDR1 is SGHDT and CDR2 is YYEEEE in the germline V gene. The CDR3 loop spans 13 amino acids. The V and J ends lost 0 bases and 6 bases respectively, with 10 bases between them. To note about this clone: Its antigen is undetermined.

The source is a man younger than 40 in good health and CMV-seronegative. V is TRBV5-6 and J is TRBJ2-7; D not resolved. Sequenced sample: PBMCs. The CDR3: CASSLEQSFEQYF. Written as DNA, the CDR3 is TGTGCCAGCAGCTTGGAACAAAGTTTCGAGCAGTACTTC.